A selection of T cell receptor beta chains follows, all from one sample in a study of T cell responses to AZD1222 COVID-19 vaccine. Generated by immunoSEQ multiplex PCR, the TCRdb table keeps only in-frame clones and is missing some. This table has 150,000 to 200,000 clones, approximately 90% appearing once. Sample: peripheral blood, taken 28 days after the second dose of the MenACWY control vaccine. These receptors originate from an adult who received the MenACWY meningococcal vaccine as a control. CDR3s include the opening cysteine and the closing phenylalanine or tryptophan. Fields, in order: J gene, clone size, V gene, D gene, CDR3 protein, CDR3 DNA. D genes are given only for firm matches. The listing skips clone size in some rows; elsewhere it reads once, few, many or a size class.

TRBJ1-2 | few | TRBV12-3/TRBV12-4 | TRBD1 | CASSPGTGYGYTF | TGTGCCAGCAGTCCCGGGACAGGCTATGGCTACACCTTC
TRBJ2-6 | - | TRBV19 | - | CASNEVFLSGANVLTF | TGTGCCAGTAACGAGGTATTCCTCTCTGGGGCCAACGTCCTGACTTTC
TRBJ1-6 | - | TRBV5-1 | - | CASSLGTGGANSPLHF | TGCGCCAGCAGCTTGGGGACCGGCGGAGCGAATTCACCCCTCCACTTT
TRBJ1-1 | - | TRBV28 | - | CASSLLRRATNTEAFF | TGTGCCAGCAGTTTGCTCCGACGGGCTACCAACACTGAAGCTTTCTTT
TRBJ2-2 | - | TRBV10-3 | - | CAIQAAANTGELFF | TGTGCCATCCAGGCGGCGGCGAACACCGGGGAGCTGTTTTTT
TRBJ2-1 | - | TRBV19 | TRBD2 | CASSQIAGGPGNEQFF | TGTGCCAGTAGTCAGATAGCGGGAGGGCCGGGAAATGAGCAGTTCTTC
TRBJ2-1 | - | TRBV7-9 | TRBD2 | CASSFRLADNEQFF | TGTGCCAGCAGCTTTCGCCTAGCGGACAATGAGCAGTTCTTC
TRBJ1-3 | once | TRBV9 | TRBD1 | CASSVDRGGNTIYF | TGTGCCAGCAGCGTAGACAGGGGGGGAAACACCATATATTTT
TRBJ2-5 | - | TRBV11-2 | TRBD1 | CASSFDRDQETQYF | TGTGCCAGCAGCTTCGACAGGGACCAAGAGACCCAGTACTTC
TRBJ1-2 | - | TRBV30 | - | CAWTDFYGYTF | TGTGCCTGGACGGACTTCTATGGCTACACCTTC